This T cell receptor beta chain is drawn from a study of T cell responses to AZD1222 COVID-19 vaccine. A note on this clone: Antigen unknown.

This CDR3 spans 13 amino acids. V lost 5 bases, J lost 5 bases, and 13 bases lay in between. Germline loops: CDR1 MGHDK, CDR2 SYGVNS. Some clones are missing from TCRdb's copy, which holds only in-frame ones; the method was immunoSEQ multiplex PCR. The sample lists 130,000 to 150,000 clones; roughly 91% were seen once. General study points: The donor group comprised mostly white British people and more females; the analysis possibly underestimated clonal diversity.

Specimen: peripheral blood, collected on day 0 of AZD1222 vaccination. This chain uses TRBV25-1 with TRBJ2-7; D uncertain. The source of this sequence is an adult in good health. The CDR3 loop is CASSSVGSNEQYF. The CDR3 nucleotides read TGTGCCAGCAGTTCTGTTGGTAGCAACGAGCAGTACTTC.